Included here is one T cell receptor beta chain sequence, with context. The data originate from a study of Tregs in tolerant kidney transplant recipients. In the study overall: Related graft donors supplied nonmyeloablative bone marrow transplants, and mixed chimerism was transient.

Some clones are missing from TCRdb's copy, which holds only in-frame ones; the method was immunoSEQ multiplex PCR. This sample has around 70,000 clones, with around 90% found just once. The clonotype comes from a human donor who received a combined kidney and bone marrow transplant. Sample: CD8+ T cells from blood, taken before the transplant.

CDR3 loop: CASSAGHHSNQPQHF. CDR3 coding DNA: TGTGCCAGCAGCGCTGGACACCATAGCAATCAGCCCCAGCATTTT. The chain couples TRBV9 to TRBJ1-5; D is possibly TRBD1 (5 bases). V was clipped by 3 bases and J by 0 bases, with 10 bases between them. Germline lookup yields CDR1 SGDLS and CDR2 YYNGEE. This CDR3 has 15 residues.